The rows below give T cell receptor beta chains drawn from one sample of a study of a mutant IDH1 vaccine in newly diagnosed glioma. Method: immunoSEQ multiplex PCR; TCRdb's copy keeps in-frame clones and lacks some. The repertoire consists of roughly 39,000 clones, with approximately 83% occurring once and the leading ten covering around 1.5%. No antigen is known for these receptors. The sample was PBMCs, taken from a glioma patient whose treatment included an IDH1 peptide vaccine. Receptors originate from a man aged 40-49 years with glioma. CDR3s include the opening cysteine and the closing phenylalanine or tryptophan. The order of the fields is clone size, J gene, D gene, CDR3 length, V gene, CDR3 protein, CDR3 DNA. A D gene is named only where the DNA matches it firmly. Not all rows give a size; the values are once, few, many and, for expanded clones, a class.

size: .
J: TRBJ2-1
D: .
length: 12
V: TRBV2
CDR3: CASSRDYNEQFF
DNA: TGTGCCAGCAGCCGGGACTACAATGAGCAGTTCTTC

size: .
J: TRBJ2-5
D: TRBD1
length: 14
V: TRBV5-1
CDR3: CASSSGQPFETQYF
DNA: TGCGCCAGCAGCTCGGGACAGCCCTTCGAGACCCAGTACTTC

size: .
J: TRBJ1-1
D: TRBD1
length: 14
V: TRBV27
CDR3: CASSTTGGGTEAFF
DNA: TGTGCCAGCAGTACAACAGGGGGGGGCACTGAAGCTTTCTTT

size: .
J: TRBJ2-3
D: .
length: 16
V: TRBV27
CDR3: CASSLSLAASTDTQYF
DNA: TGTGCCAGCAGTTTATCACTAGCAGCTAGCACAGATACGCAGTATTTT

size: .
J: TRBJ2-5
D: .
length: 15
V: TRBV7-8
CDR3: CASSLRSQGAETQYF
DNA: TGTGCCAGCAGCTTACGGTCTCAGGGAGCAGAGACCCAGTACTTC

size: few
J: TRBJ1-2
D: .
length: 15
V: TRBV11-2
CDR3: CASSLGPSLGYGYTF
DNA: TGTGCCAGCAGCTTAGGGCCGAGTCTCGGCTATGGCTACACCTTC

size: few
J: TRBJ1-5
D: .
length: 13
V: TRBV12-5
CDR3: CASGPAETQPQHF
DNA: TGTGCTAGTGGCCCCGCCGAAACTCAGCCCCAGCATTTT

size: .
J: TRBJ2-7
D: .
length: 16
V: TRBV21-1
CDR3: CASSKWWTSGSYEQYF
DNA: TGTGCCAGCAGCAAGTGGTGGACTAGCGGGAGTTACGAGCAGTACTTC

size: .
J: TRBJ2-5
D: .
length: 12
V: TRBV5-6
CDR3: CASASIGETQYF
DNA: TGTGCCAGCGCCTCGATCGGGGAGACCCAGTACTTC

size: few
J: TRBJ2-7
D: .
length: 14
V: TRBV5-1
CDR3: CASSLVVSPYEQYF
DNA: TGCGCCAGCAGCTTGGTAGTGTCCCCGTACGAGCAGTACTTC

size: .
J: TRBJ1-3
D: .
length: 15
V: TRBV9
CDR3: CASSGGQDSGNTIYF
DNA: TGTGCCAGCAGCGGGGGACAAGACTCTGGAAACACCATATATTTT

size: .
J: TRBJ2-1
D: TRBD1
length: 16
V: TRBV25-1
CDR3: CASSPTRDRGYNEQFF
DNA: TGTGCCAGCAGTCCCACTAGGGACAGGGGTTACAATGAGCAGTTCTTC

size: .
J: TRBJ1-2
D: .
length: 15
V: TRBV27
CDR3: CASTTTLGANYGYTF
DNA: TGTGCCAGCACCACGACTCTAGGGGCCAACTATGGCTACACCTTC

size: .
J: TRBJ2-5
D: .
length: 15
V: TRBV6-5
CDR3: CASSYSAGRQETQYF
DNA: TGTGCCAGCAGTTACTCGGCAGGGAGGCAAGAGACCCAGTACTTC

size: .
J: TRBJ2-1
D: .
length: 14
V: TRBV13
CDR3: CASSSLISYNEQFF
DNA: TGTGCCAGCAGCTCCCTAATTTCCTACAATGAGCAGTTCTTC

size: .
J: TRBJ1-5
D: .
length: 12
V: TRBV2
CDR3: CASNWVDQPQHF
DNA: TGTGCCAGCAATTGGGTTGATCAGCCCCAGCATTTT

size: .
J: TRBJ2-2
D: TRBD2
length: 15
V: TRBV7-3
CDR3: CASSLEGAGSGELFF
DNA: TGTGCCAGCAGCCTGGAGGGAGCGGGATCCGGGGAGCTGTTTTTT

size: .
J: TRBJ1-2
D: TRBD1
length: 14
V: TRBV14
CDR3: CASSQDSGGRGYTF
DNA: TGTGCCAGCAGCCAAGATTCAGGGGGAAGAGGCTACACCTTC

size: .
J: TRBJ2-3
D: .
length: 13
V: TRBV7-2
CDR3: CASSPYSTDTQYF
DNA: TGTGCCAGCAGCCCCTATAGCACAGATACGCAGTATTTT

size: few
J: TRBJ1-5
D: .
length: 12
V: TRBV6-5
CDR3: CASSQPTWPQHF
DNA: TGTGCCAGCAGTCAACCAACCTGGCCCCAGCATTTT

size: .
J: TRBJ2-7
D: .
length: 13
V: TRBV18
CDR3: CASSPWEGHEQYF
DNA: TGTGCCAGCTCACCATGGGAAGGGCACGAGCAGTACTTC

size: .
J: TRBJ2-1
D: .
length: 15
V: TRBV4-1
CDR3: CASSQGQDNYNEQFF
DNA: TGCGCCAGCAGCCAAGGGCAGGACAACTACAATGAGCAGTTCTTC

size: .
J: TRBJ1-1
D: .
length: 14
V: TRBV28
CDR3: CASSIGGTSTEAFF
DNA: TGTGCCAGCAGTATAGGGGGGACGAGCACTGAAGCTTTCTTT

size: few
J: TRBJ1-1
D: .
length: 12
V: TRBV5-1
CDR3: CASSSLVAEAFF
DNA: TGCGCCAGCAGCTCCTTAGTCGCTGAAGCTTTCTTT

size: .
J: TRBJ2-3
D: .
length: 15
V: TRBV11-3
CDR3: CASSGKGGSGDTQYF
DNA: TGTGCCAGCAGCGGGAAAGGGGGAAGCGGGGATACGCAGTATTTT

size: .
J: TRBJ1-3
D: .
length: 13
V: TRBV6-5
CDR3: CASTPDRGNTIYF
DNA: TGTGCCAGCACCCCGGACAGAGGAAACACCATATATTTT

size: .
J: TRBJ2-7
D: .
length: 13
V: TRBV6-6
CDR3: CASGGGSFYEQYF
DNA: TGTGCCAGCGGAGGGGGTTCCTTCTACGAGCAGTACTTC

size: medium-sized
J: TRBJ2-5
D: TRBD2
length: 18
V: TRBV4-1
CDR3: CASSQERTSGSIRVTQYF
DNA: TGCGCCAGCAGCCAAGAGCGGACTAGCGGGAGTATTCGGGTGACCCAGTACTTC